The entry below gives a single T cell receptor beta chain sequence along with its context. Antigen specificity is unknown. The PCR ran on 60 Vbeta and 13 Jbeta primers. Here immunoSEQ multiplex PCR was the method, and the copy in TCRdb shows in-frame clones only, minus some. The repertoire has approximately 100,000 clones, over 65% of them found once; the top ten carry less than 3.5%. When sampled, the donors appeared nominally healthy, though they likely had unrecorded immune exposures. These data come from a study of cytomegalovirus exposure and HLA in healthy donors. Turning to the study itself: Within an early data release were around 80 million unique TCRs drawn from HLA-typed donors. Study results and caveats: Cytomegalovirus-associated TCR beta chains were listed, numbering 150 to 200. Reportedly, fewer N-insertions than the approximately 700-donor mean appeared in an Asian-associated ancestry cluster in a later analysis.

CDR1 is MNHEY and CDR2 is SVGAGI in the germline V gene. Trimming stripped 5 bases from V and 7 bases from J, with 17 bases between. This CDR3 region has 14 residues. The sequence was collected from a female donor in good health and CMV-seronegative. Material: PBMCs. This chain joins TRBV6-5 and TRBJ1-1, with D possibly being TRBD1 (6 bases). The CDR3: CASSELGAVDEAFF. The CDR3 coding sequence is TGTGCCAGCAGTGAATTGGGGGCAGTCGATGAAGCTTTCTTT.